This T cell receptor (beta chain) is drawn from a study of identical twins. This CDR3 comprises 17 residues. Germline CDR1 is DFQATT and CDR2 is SNEGSKA (reference sequence). This clonotype was counted only a few times. Its antigen is still unknown. A read error may produce the germline difference seen at one junction end. TCRdb passed the 5' RACE reads through MiXCR, listing each CDR3 protein once. Here the sample spans roughly 630,000 distinct CDR3 sequences, roughly 7.2% being singletons. Study-level points and caveats: Where beta out-of-frame sequences were concerned, excess twin sharing was weaker. Fewer insertions characterized abundant cord blood beta clonotypes, whereas memory repertoires showed none. Cross-sectional statistical analysis was relied on for the conclusions, without the same donors being followed.

These data were also filed under a second study, of yellow fever vaccine responses in identical twins.

Sequences were obtained from PBMCs. The clonotype originates from a woman aged 18-29 years in good health. The V gene is TRBV20-1, the J gene TRBJ2-1; 8 bases fit TRBD2. The CDR3 spells CCARETSGLPSYNEQFF. DNA of the CDR3: TGCTGTGCTAGAGAAACTAGCGGATTACCCTCCTATAATGAGCAGTTCTTC.